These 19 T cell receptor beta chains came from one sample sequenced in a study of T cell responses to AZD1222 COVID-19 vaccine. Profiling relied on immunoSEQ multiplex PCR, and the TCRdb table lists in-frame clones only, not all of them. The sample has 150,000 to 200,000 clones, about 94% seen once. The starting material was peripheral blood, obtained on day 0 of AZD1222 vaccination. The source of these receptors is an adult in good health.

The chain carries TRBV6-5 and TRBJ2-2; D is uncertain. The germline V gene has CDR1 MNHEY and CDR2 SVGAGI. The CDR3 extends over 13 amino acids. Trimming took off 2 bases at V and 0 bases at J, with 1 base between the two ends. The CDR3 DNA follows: TGTGCCAGCAGTTACCCGAACACCGGGGAGCTGTTTTTT. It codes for CASSYPNTGELFF.

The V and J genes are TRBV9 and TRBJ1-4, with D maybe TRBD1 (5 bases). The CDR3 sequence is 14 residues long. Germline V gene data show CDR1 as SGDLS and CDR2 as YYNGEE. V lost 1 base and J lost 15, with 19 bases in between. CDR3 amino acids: CASSVTPDTQRVFF. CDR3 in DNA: TGTGCCAGCAGCGTAACCCCGGACACACAGAGGGTGTTTTTT. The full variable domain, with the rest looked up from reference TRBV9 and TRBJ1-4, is DSGVTQTPKHLITATGQRVTLRCSPRSGDLSVYWYQQSLDQGLQFLIQYYNGEERAKGNILERFSAQQFPDLHSELNLSSLELGDSALYFCASSVTPDTQRVFFGSGTQLSVL.

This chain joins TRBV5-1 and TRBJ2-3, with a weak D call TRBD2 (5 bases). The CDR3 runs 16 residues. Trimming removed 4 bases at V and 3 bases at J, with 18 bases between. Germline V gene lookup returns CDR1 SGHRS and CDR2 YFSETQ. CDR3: CASSTPRDLVTDTQYF. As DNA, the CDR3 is TGCGCCAGCAGCACCCCCCGGGATCTAGTAACAGATACGCAGTATTTT.

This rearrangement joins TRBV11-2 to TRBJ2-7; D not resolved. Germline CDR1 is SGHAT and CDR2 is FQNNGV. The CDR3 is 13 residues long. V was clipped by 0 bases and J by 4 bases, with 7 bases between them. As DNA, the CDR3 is TGTGCCAGCAGCTTAGATCTGTTTTACGAGCAGTACTTC. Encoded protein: CASSLDLFYEQYF.

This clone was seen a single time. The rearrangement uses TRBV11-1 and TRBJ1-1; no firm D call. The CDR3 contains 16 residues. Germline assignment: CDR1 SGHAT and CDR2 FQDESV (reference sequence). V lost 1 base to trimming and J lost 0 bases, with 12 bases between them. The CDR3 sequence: CASSLGIESVNTEAFF. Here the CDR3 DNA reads TGTGCCAGCAGCTTAGGAATAGAAAGTGTGAACACTGAAGCTTTCTTT.

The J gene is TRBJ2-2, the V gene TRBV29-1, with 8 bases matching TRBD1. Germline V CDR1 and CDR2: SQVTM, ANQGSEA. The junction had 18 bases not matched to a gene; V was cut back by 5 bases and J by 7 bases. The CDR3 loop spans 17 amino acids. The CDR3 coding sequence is TGCAGCGTTTCAGACCAGCAACAGGGGGTTAAGATCGGGGAGCTGTTTTTT. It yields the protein CSVSDQQQGVKIGELFF.

CDR3 DNA: TGTGCCAGCAGCTTATCGGGCAGCCTGAACACTGAAGCTTTCTTT. It is translated as CASSLSGSLNTEAFF. V usage is TRBV7-9 and J usage is TRBJ1-1; D gene unclear. Germline values: CDR1 SEHNR, CDR2 FQNEAQ (reference sequence). There are 15 residues in the CDR3. With 2 bases removed from V and 0 bases from J, the gap between germline ends came to 10 bases.

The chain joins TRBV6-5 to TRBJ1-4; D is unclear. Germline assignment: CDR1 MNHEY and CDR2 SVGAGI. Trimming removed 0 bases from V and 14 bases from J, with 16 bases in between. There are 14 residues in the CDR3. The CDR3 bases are TGTGCCAGCAGTTACTCGTTAGGGTTTGCCACTCTGTTTTTT. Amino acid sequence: CASSYSLGFATLFF.

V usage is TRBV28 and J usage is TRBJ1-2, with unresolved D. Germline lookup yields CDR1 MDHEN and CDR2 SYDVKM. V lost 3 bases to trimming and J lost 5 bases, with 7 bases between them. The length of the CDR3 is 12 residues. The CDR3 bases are TGTGCCAGCAGTTTGCAACAGTATGGCTACACCTTC. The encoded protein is CASSLQQYGYTF.

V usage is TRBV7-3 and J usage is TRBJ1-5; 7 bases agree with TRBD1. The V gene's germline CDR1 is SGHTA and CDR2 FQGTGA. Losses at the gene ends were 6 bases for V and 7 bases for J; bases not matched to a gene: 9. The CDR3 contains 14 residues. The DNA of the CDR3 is TGTGCCAGCAGGGGACAGTTCGCCGGACAGCCCCAGCATTTT. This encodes CASRGQFAGQPQHF.

This chain's CDR3 is CASVPTGQGAAEAFF. For the CDR3, the DNA is TGTGCTAGTGTTCCCACGGGACAGGGGGCGGCTGAAGCTTTCTTT. The gene calls are TRBV12-5 and TRBJ1-1, with TRBD1 matching over 12 bases. V gave up 7 bases and J gave up 6 bases; unmatched junction bases: 9. CDR1 is LGHNT, CDR2 FRNRAP, per germline. The CDR3 loop spans 15 amino acids.

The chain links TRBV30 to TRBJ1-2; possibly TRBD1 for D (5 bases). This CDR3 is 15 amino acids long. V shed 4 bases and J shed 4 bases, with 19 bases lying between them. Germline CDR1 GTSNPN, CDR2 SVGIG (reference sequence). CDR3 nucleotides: TGTGCCTGGACCCCGGGCCGGGGCGCAGGCTATGGCTACACCTTC. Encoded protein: CAWTPGRGAGYGYTF.

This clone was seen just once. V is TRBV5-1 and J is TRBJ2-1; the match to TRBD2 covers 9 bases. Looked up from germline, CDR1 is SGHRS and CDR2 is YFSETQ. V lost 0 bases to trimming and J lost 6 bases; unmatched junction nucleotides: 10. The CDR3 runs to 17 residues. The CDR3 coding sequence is TGCGCCAGCAGCTTGGAGGCTAGCGGGAAGGCCGGCAATGAGCAGTTCTTC. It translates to CASSLEASGKAGNEQFF.

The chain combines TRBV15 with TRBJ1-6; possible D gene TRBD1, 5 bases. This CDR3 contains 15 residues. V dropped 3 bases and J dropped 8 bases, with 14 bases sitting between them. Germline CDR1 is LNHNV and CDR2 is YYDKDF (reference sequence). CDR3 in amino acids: CATSSSNQGYSPLHF. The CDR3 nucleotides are TGTGCCACCAGCAGCTCAAACCAGGGTTATTCACCCCTCCACTTT.

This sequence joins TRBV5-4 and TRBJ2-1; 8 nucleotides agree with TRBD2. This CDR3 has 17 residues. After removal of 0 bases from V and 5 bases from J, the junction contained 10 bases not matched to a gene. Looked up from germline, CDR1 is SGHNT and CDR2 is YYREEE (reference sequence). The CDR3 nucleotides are TGTGCCAGCAGCTTGGAAGGTTGGCTAGCGGGCCACAATGAGCAGTTCTTC. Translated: CASSLEGWLAGHNEQFF.

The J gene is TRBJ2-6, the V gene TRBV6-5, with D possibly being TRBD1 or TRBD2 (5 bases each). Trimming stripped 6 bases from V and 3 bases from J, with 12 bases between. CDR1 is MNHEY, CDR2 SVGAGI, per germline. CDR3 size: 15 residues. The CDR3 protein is CASSGWDGGANVLTF. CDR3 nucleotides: TGTGCCAGCAGCGGGTGGGACGGTGGGGCCAACGTCCTGACTTTC.

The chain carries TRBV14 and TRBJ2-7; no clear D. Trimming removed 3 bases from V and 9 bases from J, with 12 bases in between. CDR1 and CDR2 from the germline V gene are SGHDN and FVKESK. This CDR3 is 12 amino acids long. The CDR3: CASSQAPLGQYF. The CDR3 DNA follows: TGTGCCAGCAGCCAGGCCCCTTTGGGGCAGTACTTC.

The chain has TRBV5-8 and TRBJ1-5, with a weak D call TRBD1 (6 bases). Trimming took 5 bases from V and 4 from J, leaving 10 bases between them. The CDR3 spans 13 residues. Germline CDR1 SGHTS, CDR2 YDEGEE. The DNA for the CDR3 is TGTGCCAGCAGATTCAGGGGAAATCAGCCCCAGCATTTT. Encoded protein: CASRFRGNQPQHF.

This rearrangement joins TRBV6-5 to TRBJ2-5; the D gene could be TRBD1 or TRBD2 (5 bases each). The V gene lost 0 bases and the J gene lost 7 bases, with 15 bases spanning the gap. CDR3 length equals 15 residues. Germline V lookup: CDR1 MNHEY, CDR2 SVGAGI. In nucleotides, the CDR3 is TGTGCCAGCAGTTACTCGAGGACACTTCGGGGGACCCAGTACTTC. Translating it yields CASSYSRTLRGTQYF.